This T cell receptor (beta chain) came from a study of vaccination and CD4 T cells after COVID-19. The Oncomine TCR Beta short-read assay sequenced DNA from cultured CD4+ T cells. One entry per CDR3 protein, called by TCRdb with MiXCR from the PCR reads. The repertoire has around 19,000 distinct CDR3 sequences, 38% of them found once; the top ten carry around a sixth. This clonotype has just a few counts. Its specificity is unknown. This CDR3 has 14 amino acids. Trimming at V came to 3 bases and at J to 4 bases, leaving 8 bases not matched to a gene. The V gene's germline CDR1 is GTSNPN and CDR2 SVGIG (reference sequence). Treatment indicated: approximately 11-day PBMC culture with coronavirus spike peptide pools or control peptides (ViraFEST assay).

The sequence was obtained from a human donor who received a COVID-19 vaccine. Source: CD4+ T cells from blood, cultured in vitro, taken before SARS-CoV-2 vaccination. The chain is built from TRBV30 and TRBJ1-1, with TRBD1 matching over 7 bases. CDR3 DNA sequence: TGTGCCTGGAGGGGGACAGCAGGACGCACTGAAGCTTTCTTT. Protein sequence: CAWRGTAGRTEAFF.